The text below deals with one T cell receptor (beta chain). Antigen specificity is unknown. The source of the sample is a study of a mutant IDH1 vaccine in newly diagnosed glioma. Whole-study context: Treated patients comprised about 62% males and around 40% females, mean age 40.4 years. Patients had received radiotherapy, temozolomide, or both previously, most receiving both. Study-wide findings and caveats: The authors found pseudoprogression apparently unrelated to changes in top peripheral T cell clonotypes.

Sequenced by immunoSEQ multiplex PCR; TCRdb stores in-frame clones only, minus some. This table has 45,000 to 55,000 clones, 65% to 85% appearing once. Regarding time point: week 47, end of study. Each vaccine dose was 300 ug of mutant IDH1 20-mer peptide, with topical imiquimod. The source was PBMCs, collected from a glioma patient whose treatment included an IDH1 peptide vaccine. The clonotype comes from a woman in her 30s with glioma. Some clones in this sample may be carry-over from other donors' samples.

Here the CDR3 reads CASSLVGSRMSEQFF. The CDR3 coding sequence is TGCGCCAGCAGCCTCGTGGGGAGTAGAATGAGTGAGCAGTTCTTC. The rearrangement links TRBV4-1 to TRBJ2-1, with D perhaps TRBD2 (5 bases). V lost 4 bases, J lost 9 bases, and 19 bases lay in between. CDR1 MGHRA and CDR2 YSYEKL come from the germline V gene. This CDR3 has 15 amino acids.